Following are 15 T cell receptor beta chains from one sample sequenced in a study of CD8+ T cells in alopecia areata. Reverse transcribed after extraction, RNA yielded cDNA as the sequencing template. This table comes from immunoSEQ multiplex PCR, and its TCRdb copy is limited to in-frame clones, with some not included. The sample includes some 200,000 clones, 59% of them seen just once. This specimen consisted of CD4+ T cells sorted from blood, obtained at week 0. These receptors originate from a human donor with alopecia areata.

For this clone: An end of the junction differs from the germline gene, which may be a read error. V is TRBV9 and J is TRBJ2-5, with D possibly TRBD1 on 5 matching bases. CDR3 size: 14 residues. The germline gives CDR1 SGDLS, CDR2 YYNGEE. The CDR3 sequence: CASNVGQGLETQYF. The CDR3 DNA is TGTGCCAGCAACGTAGGTCAGGGTTTGGAGACCCAGTACTTC.

The rearrangement links TRBV4-2 to TRBJ1-1; weak D call: TRBD1 (5 bases). This CDR3 has 17 residues. V was clipped by 0 bases and J by 7 bases, with 21 bases between them. The V gene's germline CDR1 is LGHNA and CDR2 YNFKEQ. The CDR3 spells CASSQDLSWQGEGEAFF. In DNA, the CDR3 is TGTGCCAGCAGCCAAGATCTTTCATGGCAGGGAGAGGGTGAAGCTTTCTTT.

This clone has just a few counts. This sequence joins TRBV9 and TRBJ2-4; no clear D. CDR1 SGDLS and CDR2 YYNGEE come from the germline V gene. This CDR3 spans 15 amino acids. V shed 0 bases and J shed 2 bases, with 9 bases lying between them. The CDR3 DNA reads TGTGCCAGCAGCGTAGCCCTGGCTCCCAAAAACATTCAGTACTTC. Amino acids: CASSVALAPKNIQYF.

The rearrangement uses TRBV4-1 and TRBJ2-7; D remains unclear. Trimming left V 0 bases short and J 2 bases short, with 5 bases between. Germline CDR1 is MGHRA and CDR2 is YSYEKL. This CDR3 region has 13 residues. The CDR3 sequence: CASSQDWAYEQYF. CDR3 in DNA: TGCGCCAGCAGCCAAGATTGGGCCTACGAGCAGTACTTC.

In its sample, this clone was seen a few times. This sequence joins TRBV30 and TRBJ2-3; TRBD2 aligns across 10 bases. Trimming cost V 4 bases and J 5 bases; bases outside gene matches: 3. Germline lookup yields CDR1 GTSNPN and CDR2 SVGIG (reference sequence). CDR3 length: 13 residues. The CDR3, as DNA: TGTGCCTGGACTAGCGGGGGCAAAGATACGCAGTATTTT. Its protein is CAWTSGGKDTQYF.

This clone occurred a few times. This chain joins TRBV29-1 and TRBJ2-1, with 7 bases matching TRBD2. CDR1 SQVTM and CDR2 ANQGSEA come from the germline V gene. V was pared by 8 bases and J by 0 bases, with 4 bases of the junction left unmatched. CDR3 size: 13 residues. CDR3 in DNA: TGCAGCAGTACGGGGGGCTCCTACAATGAGCAGTTCTTC. Translation gives CSSTGGSYNEQFF.

This clone was observed a few times. DNA for the CDR3: TGTGCCAGCAGTTACTCACGTGATAGCAATCAGCCCCAGCATTTT. Amino acids: CASSYSRDSNQPQHF. The rearrangement links TRBV6-5 to TRBJ1-5, with D hard to call. This CDR3 is 15 amino acids long. Germline CDR1 MNHEY, CDR2 SVGAGI. V gave up 0 bases and J gave up 0 bases, with 6 bases separating them.

The chain recombines TRBV25-1 with TRBJ2-7; a weak D match, TRBD1 (6 bases). V lost 4 bases, J lost 4 bases, and 14 bases lay in between. Germline V gives CDR1 MGHDK, CDR2 SYGVNS. The CDR3 loop spans 14 amino acids. CDR3 coding DNA: TGTGCCAGCAGTGCCCGACAGGATGGGTACGAGCAGTACTTC. It is translated as CASSARQDGYEQYF.

There are a few counts of this clone. V gene TRBV23-1 combines with J gene TRBJ1-2, with 11 bases identical to TRBD1. TRBV23-1 is annotated as an ORF whose role is uncertain. The CDR3 extends over 17 amino acids. The J segment lost 5 bases and the V segment lost 6 bases, leaving 14 bases of the junction unmatched. CDR3 in DNA: TGCGCCAGCAGCCCCCGGGACAGGGGGTCTCTGCGGTATGGCTACACCTTC. This sequence encodes CASSPRDRGSLRYGYTF.

The chain carries TRBV30 and TRBJ1-5; D call uncertain. The CDR3 is 14 amino acids. Between the trimmed V and J ends, which lost 3 bases and 7 bases, there was a span of 16 bases. Germline V gene data show CDR1 as GTSNPN and CDR2 as SVGIG (reference sequence). The CDR3 region is CAWSWAATGQPQHF. CDR3 DNA sequence: TGTGCCTGGAGCTGGGCGGCGACCGGCCAGCCCCAGCATTTT.

The chain uses TRBV5-1 and TRBJ2-7; no reliable D call. The germline V gene encodes CDR1 SGHRS and CDR2 YFSETQ. There are 15 residues in the CDR3. V was shortened by 1 base and J by 0 bases, with 11 bases between the two germline ends. The CDR3: CASSLNSQSSYEQYF. Here the CDR3 DNA reads TGCGCCAGCAGCTTGAACAGCCAGAGCTCCTACGAGCAGTACTTC.

The chain combines TRBV30 with TRBJ1-2; D is unclear. The CDR3 runs 11 residues. V was clipped by 1 base and J by 5 bases, with 5 bases between them. CDR1 and CDR2 (germline): GTSNPN, SVGIG (reference sequence). This CDR3 is CAWSDIYGYTF. Here the CDR3 DNA reads TGTGCCTGGAGTGATATTTATGGCTACACCTTC.

This sequence joins TRBV7-2 and TRBJ1-5, with D unclear. Germline values: CDR1 SGHTA, CDR2 FQGNSA. V lost 1 base and J 0 bases, leaving 10 bases between the germline ends. CDR3 size: 16 residues. The CDR3 nucleotides are TGTGCCAGCAGCTTAGGGTTTGAAAATAGCAATCAGCCCCAGCATTTT. It encodes CASSLGFENSNQPQHF.

The chain carries TRBV15 and TRBJ2-3, with 7 nucleotides matching TRBD1. Per the germline V gene, CDR1 is LNHNV and CDR2 is YYDKDF (reference sequence). This CDR3 is 15 amino acids long. Unmatched junction bases numbered 3, after V lost 1 base and J lost 2 bases. The CDR3 reads CATSRVTGTTDTQYF. CDR3 nucleotide sequence: TGTGCCACCAGCAGAGTGACAGGGACCACAGATACGCAGTATTTT.

The rearrangement joins TRBV27 to TRBJ1-5, with 11 bases fitting TRBD1. The CDR3 is 16 residues long. Unmatched junction bases numbered 6, after V lost 4 bases and J lost 4 bases. Germline CDR1 reads MNHEY; CDR2 reads SMNVEV (reference sequence). The CDR3 protein is CASSSQGTGGNQPQHF. The CDR3 DNA sequence: TGTGCCAGCAGTTCCCAAGGGACAGGGGGAAATCAGCCCCAGCATTTT.